What follows is one T cell receptor (beta chain) and its context. This entry belongs to a study of control samples from healthy donors and cancer patients. The CDR3 has 15 residues. V shed 5 bases and J 5 bases; nucleotides not matched to a gene: 9. CDR1 SGHTS and CDR2 YDEGEE come from the germline V gene. Sequenced by immunoSEQ multiplex PCR; TCRdb stores in-frame clones only, minus some. The sample includes 70,000 to 85,000 clones, approximately 82% seen only once; the top ten take roughly 10%. The sample taken for sequencing was PBMCs. The source of this sequence is a man aged 55 to 70 with head and neck cancer. J is TRBJ1-1 and V is TRBV5-8, with TRBD1 matching 10 bases. The CDR3 loop reads CASSPGTGVWTEAFF. Written as DNA, the CDR3 is TGTGCCAGCAGTCCCGGGACAGGGGTATGGACTGAAGCTTTCTTT.